This TCR beta chain derives from a study of graft-versus-host responses after intestinal transplantation listed by TCRdb under 2021. Background for the entire study: The transplants that recipients received were multivisceral, liver-intestinal, or isolated intestinal. Of the roughly 23 intestinal transplant recipients enrolled in the cohort, one of whom was a retransplant, 3 patients without pretransplant specimens were excluded. Rather than going through the commercial service, samples from a few later patients were sequenced in-house on an Illumina MiSeq and processed with MiXCR. Alloreactive clones were identified by sequencing pre-transplant mixed lymphocyte reaction products and comparing them with unstimulated pre-transplant donor and recipient T cells. A peak of at least 4% donor T cells among recipient peripheral blood mononuclear cells was the definition used for donor T cell macrochimerism. Graft-versus-host and host-versus-graft alloreactive T cell clones were tracked in the graft, circulation and bone marrow after intestinal transplantation using bulk TCR-beta CDR3 sequencing. Every recipient was given anti-thymocyte globulin induction, followed by 3 to 4 years of maintenance tacrolimus and steroids. Results the study describes overall, beyond this receptor: GvH clones were found in recipient bone marrow, and some of the GvH clones appeared earlier in ileal mucosa or blood, which is consistent with an intestinal mucosal origin. In patients with donor T cell macrochimerism, the allografts had high GvH to HvG T cell clonal ratios. Early after transplant, declines in HvG clones were associated with peak levels of circulating GvH clones. The conclusions were limited by the relatively low number and heterogeneity of the intestinal transplant patients.

The meaning of the sample's time point label: cells obtained before transplantation from donor or recipient. CD3+CD4+ and CD3+CD8+ populations were FACS-sorted from unstimulated pre-transplant donor and recipient cells taken from spleen or lymph nodes. Library creation used the immunoSEQ multiplex PCR assay. For most patients, genomic DNA was isolated using the Qiagen DNeasy Blood and Tissue Kit and was shipped frozen to Adaptive Biotechnologies for TCR sequencing. Adaptive Biotechnologies carried out high-throughput TCR-beta CDR3 sequencing of genomic DNA for most patients. The published analysis was carried out like this. TCR sequencing data for over 15 patients were retrieved from Adaptive's ImmunoSEQ software; a few other patients were processed with MiXCR and VDJtools. CD4 versus CD8 sorting errors were corrected by removing sequences found in both subsets at a frequency ratio below 5:1. CDR3 nucleotide sequences shared by donor and recipient were removed because the origin of these sequences could not be assigned. To count as alloreactive, a clone needed at least 2-fold expansion over unstimulated cells and a minimum CFSE-low frequency of 0.002% (template counts) or 0.001% (read counts). A clone was considered mappable if detected in the sequenced pre-transplant spleen, lymph node, or MLR CFSE-low populations of the donor or recipient. Cumulative frequency of alloreactive clones was calculated as a percentage of all sequences weighted by copy number. As stored in TCRdb, this immuneACCESS dataset retains in-frame rearrangements with V and J assigned. A fraction of the clones does not appear; measured against another copy, unresolved V genes explain less than half of the discrepancy, and the remainder lacks a known reason. V, J and clone size derive from that table, while D and trimming were established from the DNA sequence. This sample is represented by over 70,000 clones; about 94% of them were singletons. The ten most abundant clones make up about 0.53% of the sample.

According to the germline V gene (reference sequence), CDR1 reads MNHEY and CDR2 reads SMNVEV. The trim is 7 bases for V and 0 bases for J, with a gap of 9 bases between the germline ends. The CDR3 starts with the cysteine, ends with the phenylalanine, and has 14 residues. Only the CDR3 portion is preserved as DNA: 42 bases, with reading frame beginning at the first base. On this clone: Its antigen specificity is not known. Qualities for individual bases were not recorded, and no much larger clone is one base off.

This chain is built from TRBV27 and TRBJ2-2; a weak D assignment points to TRBD2 (5 bases agree). Sequencing was performed on unstimulated CD8+ T cells sorted from spleen or lymph node cells, taken before intestinal transplant. The TCR sequence derives from a human donor who received an intestinal transplant. The DNA sequence is as follows: TGTGCCAGCAAAAGGAGGCCGAACACCGGGGAGCTGTTTTTT. This codes for CASKRRPNTGELFF.